This T cell receptor beta chain was recovered during a study of blood T cell repertoires in COVID-19. Study overall: COVID-19 samples, acute and convalescent, were from the United States, Italy and Spain. PBMCs, B-cell-depleted T cells, or T cells were the source of the cDNA or gDNA that made up the material.

This CDR3 comprises 14 residues. V lost 3 bases and J 3 bases, leaving 12 bases between the germline ends. Germline V lookup: CDR1 LNHNV, CDR2 YYDKDF (reference sequence). Authors' analysis steps: Estimates of nucleated cell counts were drawn from the amplification of reference gene primers. Sequencing was performed with immunoSEQ multiplex PCR; in TCRdb, only in-frame clones are kept and a portion is missing. That table furnishes V, J and clone size, whereas the DNA furnished D and trimming. The repertoire holds 53,000 or so clones, with around 80% as singletons. The TCR sequence derives from a human donor in a cohort sampled during active COVID-19. This chain joins TRBV15 and TRBJ2-7, with D possibly matching TRBD1 (6 bases). Material for sequencing was peripheral blood. CDR3 residues: CATSSSRGNYEQYF. Here the CDR3 DNA reads TGTGCCACCAGCAGCTCTAGGGGGAACTACGAGCAGTACTTC.